A single sample is the source of the 32 T cell receptor beta chains below, sequenced in a study of somatic mutations in cytotoxic T cells in rheumatoid arthritis (dated by TCRdb to 2016 to 2017). Library construction relied on the immunoSEQ multiplex PCR assay. TCRdb re-hosts the immuneACCESS table, in-frame sequences only. Its copies lack some clones; in the studies checked, an unresolved V gene accounts for under half of them, and the cause for the rest is not known. For this sample there are tens of thousands of clones; about 87% appear just once. Of the sample, more than 8% falls within the top ten clones. Sequenced: CD8+ T cells sorted from blood. The receptors come from an adult with rheumatoid arthritis.

The V and J genes are TRBV19 and TRBJ1-5; D call uncertain. The CDR3 runs 18 residues. Germline V gives CDR1 LNHDA, CDR2 SQIVND (reference sequence). The V end was cut by 5 bases, the J end by 1 base, with 21 bases between. DNA of the CDR3: TGTGCCAGTAGTTTCATATGGGATGCAGAGTTAAGCAATCAGCCCCAGCATTTT. It encodes CASSFIWDAELSNQPQHF.

The chain carries TRBV29-1 and TRBJ2-1; D might be TRBD1 (5 bases). In germline, CDR1 is SQVTM, CDR2 ANQGSEA. The germline V and J ends were trimmed by 1 base and 4 bases, with 20 bases remaining between them. CDR3 length: 17 residues. The CDR3 loop is CSVEGVQGSVRYNEQFF. The CDR3 DNA is TGCAGCGTTGAAGGGGTCCAGGGTTCCGTTAGGTACAATGAGCAGTTCTTC.

The chain uses TRBV27 and TRBJ2-1, with 7 nucleotides matching TRBD1. Trimming cost V 4 bases and J 4 bases; bases outside gene matches: 7. CDR3 size: 15 residues. Germline V gives CDR1 MNHEY, CDR2 SMNVEV (reference sequence). CDR3 nucleotides: TGTGCCAGCAGTTCCTCCGGGACAGCATACAATGAGCAGTTCTTC. Protein sequence: CASSSSGTAYNEQFF.

The chain employs TRBV4-1 and TRBJ2-7; D uncertain. V shed 0 bases and J shed 4 bases, with 10 bases lying between them. Germline lookup yields CDR1 MGHRA and CDR2 YSYEKL. The CDR3 is 14 residues long. CDR3: CASSQEFSSYEQYF. CDR3 nucleotide sequence: TGCGCCAGCAGCCAAGAGTTTTCATCTTACGAGCAGTACTTC.

This clone has only one observation. V and J are TRBV5-1 and TRBJ2-3; 10 bases align to TRBD2. Looked up from germline, CDR1 is SGHRS and CDR2 is YFSETQ. CDR3 size: 16 residues. J lost 2 bases, V lost 0 bases, and 3 bases had no gene match. CDR3 in amino acids: CASSLVLAGVTDTQYF. DNA for the CDR3: TGCGCCAGCAGCTTGGTCCTAGCGGGAGTCACAGATACGCAGTATTTT.

The chain combines TRBV10-3 with TRBJ1-1, with 8 bases aligning to TRBD1. This CDR3 spans 15 amino acids. V was clipped by 6 bases and J by 0 bases; unmatched bases: 6. Germline lookup yields CDR1 ENHRY and CDR2 SYGVKD. CDR3 bases: TGTGCCATCAGAGACGGGGACAGGCTGAACACTGAAGCTTTCTTT. Translating gives CAIRDGDRLNTEAFF.

The V gene is TRBV4-1, the J gene TRBJ1-1, with unresolved D. Trimming removed 0 bases at V and 2 bases at J, with 1 base between. The V gene's germline CDR1 is MGHRA and CDR2 YSYEKL. The CDR3 is 12 residues long. CDR3 DNA sequence: TGCGCCAGCAGCCAAGACAACACTGAAGCTTTCTTT. Translated: CASSQDNTEAFF.

The V and J genes are TRBV30 and TRBJ2-1, with D hard to call. The CDR3 length is 14 residues. V was cut by 4 bases and J by 0 bases, with 10 bases left in between. CDR1 and CDR2 (germline): GTSNPN, SVGIG (reference sequence). The CDR3 DNA sequence: TGTGCCTGGAACCCCGGCAGCTCCTACAATGAGCAGTTCTTC. Its protein is CAWNPGSSYNEQFF.

The J gene is TRBJ2-1, the V gene TRBV9; either TRBD1 or TRBD2 may supply D (5 bases each). V was pared by 0 bases and J by 4 bases, with 14 bases between. From germline, CDR1 is SGDLS and CDR2 YYNGEE. There are 16 residues in the CDR3. The CDR3 nucleotides read TGTGCCAGCAGCGTAGGTGACGGGACCGCTTACAATGAGCAGTTCTTC. It specifies CASSVGDGTAYNEQFF.

The chain carries TRBV9 and TRBJ1-5, with unresolved D. Trimming pared 0 bases from V and 9 bases from J, leaving 13 bases between. The CDR3 length is 14 residues. CDR1 and CDR2 (germline): SGDLS, YYNGEE. The CDR3 DNA sequence: TGTGCCAGCAGCGTAGGAGACCGCGTGGGGCCCCAGCATTTT. Encoded protein: CASSVGDRVGPQHF.

The V call is TRBV6-1, the J call TRBJ2-1; 11 bases fit TRBD1. Germline-derived CDR1 and CDR2 are MNHNS and SASEGT. The CDR3 runs to 16 residues. J lost 6 bases, V lost 2 bases, and 6 bases had no gene match. CDR3 loop: CASSERAGTGGNEQFF. For the CDR3, the DNA is TGTGCCAGCAGTGAAAGGGCCGGGACAGGGGGCAATGAGCAGTTCTTC.

The chain links TRBV15 to TRBJ1-2; 8 nucleotides line up with TRBD1. There are 14 residues in the CDR3. The ends lost 1 base at V and 8 bases at J; junction bases unmatched: 6. The germline CDR1 and CDR2 sequences are LNHNV and YYDKDF (reference sequence). The CDR3 loop is CATSRGTGSGGYTF. CDR3 nucleotides: TGTGCCACCAGCAGAGGGACAGGGTCGGGCGGCTACACCTTC.

The chain joins TRBV19 to TRBJ2-2, with 7 bases fitting TRBD1. With V trimmed by 10 bases and J by 3 bases, 8 bases remained unmatched. The CDR3 has 14 residues. Per the germline V gene, CDR1 is LNHDA and CDR2 is SQIVND (reference sequence). The DNA of the CDR3 is TGTGCCATATCCGACAGGGTTCACACCGGGGAGCTGTTTTTT. Translating it yields CAISDRVHTGELFF.

This chain uses TRBV25-1 with TRBJ1-1; D is possibly TRBD1 (5 bases). Germline assignment: CDR1 MGHDK and CDR2 SYGVNS. V was shortened by 2 bases and J by 3 bases, with 7 bases between the two germline ends. The CDR3 covers 13 residues. The chain's CDR3 is CASSEGTHTEAFF. The CDR3 bases are TGTGCCAGCAGTGAAGGGACGCACACTGAAGCTTTCTTT.

This chain links TRBV7-9 with TRBJ2-2; no clear D gene. Trimming took off 5 bases at V and 4 bases at J, with 17 bases between the two ends. Looked up from germline, CDR1 is SEHNR and CDR2 is FQNEAQ (reference sequence). This CDR3 has 16 amino acids. The CDR3 nucleotides read TGTGCCAGCAGCCAGGAGCGAGGCCCCGCCACCGGGGAGCTGTTTTTT. It codes for CASSQERGPATGELFF. The entire variable domain, with the rest obtained from reference TRBV7-9 and TRBJ2-2, is as follows: DTGVSQNPRHKITKRGQNVTFRCDPISEHNRLYWYRQTLGQGPEFLTYFQNEAQLEKSRLLSDRFSAERPKGSFSTLEIQRTEQGDSAMYLCASSQERGPATGELFFGEGSRLTVL.

The chain joins TRBV15 to TRBJ2-5, with TRBD2 as a possible D gene (6 bases). V lost 1 base and J 5 bases, leaving 8 bases between the germline ends. The CDR3 extends over 13 amino acids. Germline assignment: CDR1 LNHNV and CDR2 YYDKDF (reference sequence). CDR3 amino acids: CATSRVLAETQYF. The CDR3 region has the DNA TGTGCCACCAGCAGAGTACTAGCCGAGACCCAGTACTTC.

The gene calls are TRBV11-3 and TRBJ2-7; 11 nucleotides match TRBD1. Germline assignment: CDR1 SGHNT and CDR2 YENEEA. The junction had 1 base not matched to a gene; V was cut back by 0 bases and J by 3 bases. There are 15 residues in the CDR3. CDR3 bases: TGTGCCAGCAGCTTAGAGGGACAGGGGGTCTACGAGCAGTACTTC. This sequence encodes CASSLEGQGVYEQYF.

The V and J genes are TRBV6-6 and TRBJ1-5; weak D call: TRBD1 (5 bases). V lost 9 bases, J lost 0 bases, and 15 bases lay in between. Germline assignment: CDR1 MNHNY and CDR2 SVGAGI (reference sequence). This CDR3 is built from 15 residues. For the CDR3, the DNA is TGTGCCAGTAGGGGTCCGACAGATAGCAATCAGCCCCAGCATTTT. Translation gives CASRGPTDSNQPQHF.

This rearrangement joins TRBV19 to TRBJ1-1; D might be TRBD1 (6 bases). V lost 5 bases to trimming and J lost 2 bases, with 15 bases between them. CDR1 and CDR2 (germline): LNHDA, SQIVND (reference sequence). The CDR3 totals 15 residues. The CDR3 reads CASSPGGGDNTEAFF. CDR3 nucleotide sequence: TGTGCCAGTAGTCCCGGGGGGGGCGATAACACTGAAGCTTTCTTT.

The chain is built from TRBV30 and TRBJ2-7; TRBD2 matches at 11 bases. Germline V lookup: CDR1 GTSNPN, CDR2 SVGIG (reference sequence). V shed 0 bases, J shed 7 bases, and the junction held 5 bases outside the gene matches. The CDR3 runs 14 residues. Here the CDR3 reads CAWSVTSGVSEQYF. The CDR3, as DNA: TGTGCCTGGAGTGTGACTAGCGGGGTCTCGGAGCAGTACTTC.

This clone was counted once. The V gene is TRBV28, the J gene TRBJ1-2, with D hard to call. The CDR3 consists of 13 residues. Germline assignment: CDR1 MDHEN and CDR2 SYDVKM. The V and J ends lost 7 bases and 4 bases respectively, with 13 bases between them. CDR3 DNA: TGTGCCAGCACTAAGCCGTTAATCTATGGCTACACCTTC. Translating it yields CASTKPLIYGYTF.

This clone was recorded only once. V and J are TRBV10-3 and TRBJ1-3, with D possibly matching TRBD1 (5 bases). Trimming took off 9 bases at V and 4 bases at J, with 16 bases between the two ends. CDR1 is ENHRY and CDR2 is SYGVKD in the germline V gene. This CDR3 contains 14 residues. CDR3 residues: CAIRGAEGGNTIYF. The CDR3 DNA reads as TGTGCCATTAGGGGTGCTGAAGGGGGAAACACCATATATTTT.

This chain connects TRBV5-3 to TRBJ2-3; the D gene is possibly TRBD2 (5 bases). TRBV5-3 is flagged as an ORF with uncertain function. This CDR3 is built from 16 residues. The V end lost 4 bases, the J end lost 1 base, and 16 bases lay between the germline ends. CDR3: CARSPDPPGGTDTQYF. The CDR3 DNA reads TGTGCCAGAAGCCCAGACCCCCCCGGGGGCACAGATACGCAGTATTTT.

This chain uses TRBV4-1 with TRBJ2-1, with 8 bases lining up with TRBD1. Germline lookup yields CDR1 MGHRA and CDR2 YSYEKL. The V gene end was trimmed by 4 bases and the J gene end by 9 bases; junction bases not matched to a gene: 8. There are 14 residues in the CDR3. The DNA of the CDR3 is TGCGCCAGCAGCCTTCTCCAGGGGGCGAGTGAGCAGTTCTTC. Protein: CASSLLQGASEQFF.

V and J are TRBV7-8 and TRBJ2-2, with D tentatively TRBD2 (6 bases). The CDR3 contains 16 residues. Germline CDR1 SGHVS, CDR2 FQNEAQ. V was trimmed by 4 bases and J by 7 bases, leaving 19 bases between them. CDR3 sequence (DNA): TGTGCCAGCAGCTCCCAAACTAGCCCCTCCAGCGGGGAGCTGTTTTTT. Protein product: CASSSQTSPSSGELFF.

CDR3 sequence: CASSPPMAYEQYF. The DNA for the CDR3 is TGTGCCAGCTCACCCCCCATGGCCTACGAGCAGTACTTC. This chain joins TRBV18 and TRBJ2-7, with D hard to call. Between the trimmed V and J ends, which lost 3 bases and 2 bases, there was a span of 8 bases. This CDR3 comprises 13 residues. Germline CDR1 and CDR2: KGHSH and LQKENI.

The gene calls are TRBV5-6 and TRBJ2-1; 7 bases are shared with TRBD2. The CDR3 extends over 15 amino acids. In germline, CDR1 is SGHDT, CDR2 YYEEEE. Trimming took 3 bases from V and 4 from J; bases not matched to a gene: 7. The CDR3 region has the DNA TGTGCCAGCAGCTCCAGACTAGCCCTTTACAATGAGCAGTTCTTC. Its translation is CASSSRLALYNEQFF.

The rearrangement uses TRBV27 and TRBJ1-2; D uncertain. V lost 5 bases and J lost 2, with 12 bases in between. Germline V gene sequence: CDR1 MNHEY, CDR2 SMNVEV (reference sequence). CDR3 length: 14 amino acids. The CDR3 region has the DNA TGTGCCAGCAGTCTAAAAGGGATCAACTATGGCTACACCTTC. Protein sequence: CASSLKGINYGYTF.

The CDR3 reads CASSLARGITYEQYF. CDR3 in DNA: TGTGCCAGCAGCTTAGCACGGGGGATTACCTACGAGCAGTACTTC. The J gene is TRBJ2-7, the V gene TRBV7-8, with D possibly matching TRBD2 (6 bases). From germline, CDR1 is SGHVS and CDR2 FQNEAQ. V was pared by 0 bases and J by 2 bases, with 11 bases between. The CDR3 loop spans 15 amino acids.

The chain joins TRBV7-9 to TRBJ1-4; 8 nucleotides match TRBD1. The trim removed 4 bases at V and 7 bases at J, leaving 8 bases unmatched. Germline V gene lookup returns CDR1 SEHNR and CDR2 FQNEAQ (reference sequence). The CDR3 covers 15 residues. The CDR3 loop reads CASSSRQGPAEKLFF. CDR3 nucleotides: TGTGCCAGCAGCTCGAGACAGGGGCCCGCTGAAAAACTGTTTTTT.

This chain uses TRBV5-6 with TRBJ1-5; the D gene is possibly TRBD1 (5 bases). This CDR3 is 16 amino acids long. The germline gives CDR1 SGHDT, CDR2 YYEEEE. The V end was cut by 2 bases, the J end by 3 bases, with 15 bases between. CDR3: CASSLRRWGLNQPQHF. The CDR3 DNA reads TGTGCCAGCAGCTTAAGACGTTGGGGACTCAATCAGCCCCAGCATTTT.

The genes are TRBV6-5 and TRBJ1-2; no definite D call. The CDR3 runs 14 residues. Germline V gives CDR1 MNHEY, CDR2 SVGAGI. V was cut by 6 bases and J by 0 bases, with 11 bases left in between. As DNA, the CDR3 is TGTGCCAGCAGGATGGGAGGAGCTAACTATGGCTACACCTTC. This translates into CASRMGGANYGYTF.